The 24 T cell receptor beta chains given below trace back to one sample, sequenced in a study of blood T cell repertoires in COVID-19. Repertoires were generated with immunoSEQ multiplex PCR, while TCRdb's copy carries only in-frame clones and drops some. Here the sample spans some 200,000 clones, roughly 80% being singletons. Sequenced sample: peripheral blood. The origin of the receptors is a woman aged 80 or older with COVID-19, enrolled during active disease.

The chain is built from TRBV4-1 and TRBJ1-2; D remains ambiguous. This CDR3 has 18 amino acids. The V end was cut by 2 bases, the J end by 1 base, with 20 bases between. Germline lookup yields CDR1 MGHRA and CDR2 YSYEKL. The CDR3, as DNA: TGCGCCAGCAGCCAACAAAGATCAAGTTCGGTTTATAACTATGGCTACACCTTC. As protein: CASSQQRSSSVYNYGYTF.

The rearrangement joins TRBV5-1 to TRBJ1-1, with D unclear. CDR3 length: 14 amino acids. The germline gives CDR1 SGHRS, CDR2 YFSETQ. V shed 0 bases and J shed 5 bases, with 11 bases lying between them. The CDR3 DNA is TGCGCCAGCAGCTTGGGGGGAGTGGGGACTGAAGCTTTCTTT. Protein: CASSLGGVGTEAFF.

This chain connects TRBV29-1 to TRBJ1-1; D call uncertain. This CDR3 has 12 amino acids. V dropped 6 bases and J dropped 5 bases, with 13 bases sitting between them. Looked up from germline, CDR1 is SQVTM and CDR2 is ANQGSEA. CDR3 region: CSVRASGTEAFF. CDR3 DNA: TGCAGCGTGAGGGCATCTGGAACTGAAGCTTTCTTT.

The chain uses TRBV5-1 and TRBJ1-4; D is ambiguous. V was cut by 4 bases and J by 8 bases, with 21 bases left in between. This CDR3 has 16 residues. Germline V gene data show CDR1 as SGHRS and CDR2 as YFSETQ. CDR3 sequence reads: CASSPGDHGNEEKLFF. DNA for the CDR3: TGCGCCAGCAGCCCCGGCGATCACGGGAATGAAGAAAAACTGTTTTTT. Full variable domain (outside the CDR3, taken from reference TRBV5-1 and TRBJ1-4): KAGVTQTPRYLIKTRGQQVTLSCSPISGHRSVSWYQQTPGQGLQFLFEYFSETQRNKGNFPGRFSGRQFSNSRSEMNVSTLELGDSALYLCASSPGDHGNEEKLFFGSGTQLSVL.

The chain employs TRBV18 and TRBJ1-5; D remains ambiguous. Germline values: CDR1 KGHSH, CDR2 LQKENI. Deletions cut 5 bases from V and 2 bases from J, with 4 bases between. CDR3 length: 12 residues. In nucleotides, the CDR3 is TGTGCCAGCTCAGAGCGCAATCAGCCCCAGCATTTT. Its translation: CASSERNQPQHF.

This clone has only a few counts. This sequence joins TRBV9 and TRBJ2-5, with TRBD1 matching over 8 bases. CDR1 and CDR2 (germline): SGDLS, YYNGEE. V was clipped by 3 bases and J by 7 bases; unmatched bases: 8. This CDR3 region has 14 residues. This CDR3 reads CASSGDRSRGTQYF. CDR3 sequence (DNA): TGTGCCAGCAGCGGGGACAGGTCACGGGGGACCCAGTACTTC.

A remark on this clone: At one of its ends the junction is not consistent with the germline gene, which may arise from a read error. Other DNA sequences within the sample encode an identical CDR3. The chain couples TRBV4-3 to TRBJ1-2, with unresolved D. Germline loops: CDR1 LGHNA, CDR2 YSLEER. There are 16 residues in the CDR3. The CDR3 DNA sequence: TGCGCCAGTAGCCAAGAATCTGCCGGAGGGAACTATGGCTACACCTTC. Encoded protein: CASSQESAGGNYGYTF.

The chain is built from TRBV6-4 and TRBJ1-1; D is uncertain. Germline V CDR1 and CDR2: MRHNA, SNTAGT. The CDR3 covers 15 residues. V dropped 3 bases and J dropped 4 bases, with 15 bases sitting between them. The DNA of the CDR3 is TGTGCCAGCAGTGATCACGGAGCCGGATCCACTGAAGCTTTCTTT. This gives the protein CASSDHGAGSTEAFF.

V usage is TRBV28 and J usage is TRBJ1-1; TRBD1 matches 7 bases. Germline lookup yields CDR1 MDHEN and CDR2 SYDVKM. There are 15 residues in the CDR3. V lost 5 bases, J lost 1 base, and 7 bases stayed unmatched. CDR3 DNA sequence: TGTGCCAGCAGTCCCCCCAACAGGGGGAACACTGAAGCTTTCTTT. As protein: CASSPPNRGNTEAFF.

CDR3 in DNA: TGCGCCAGCAGTGAGGCTAGCGGGGCCAACAATGAGCAGTTCTTC. This codes for CASSEASGANNEQFF. This rearrangement joins TRBV10-1 to TRBJ2-1, with TRBD2 matching over 9 bases. Trimming at V came to 2 bases and at J to 5 bases, leaving 4 bases not matched to a gene. CDR3 length: 15 residues. Looked up from germline, CDR1 is WNHNN and CDR2 is SYGVQD (reference sequence).

The chain carries TRBV7-2 and TRBJ1-2, with D maybe TRBD1 (5 bases). This CDR3 has 14 amino acids. V was trimmed by 0 bases and J by 7 bases, leaving 12 bases between them. Germline loops: CDR1 SGHTA, CDR2 FQGNSA. CDR3 sequence (DNA): TGTGCCAGCAGCTTAGCGTTAAGGGGCAGTGGCTACACCTTC. This translates into CASSLALRGSGYTF.

Notes on this clone: A read error may account for a junction end that differs from germline. The rearrangement joins TRBV7-7 to TRBJ2-1; D might be TRBD2 (5 bases). This CDR3 is built from 15 residues. CDR1 and CDR2 (germline): SSHAT, FNYEAQ (reference sequence). Here the CDR3 reads CASSLELASHNEQFF. Here the CDR3 DNA reads TGTGCTAGCAGCTTAGAGCTAGCTTCCCACAATGAGCAGTTCTTC. The variable domain in full, with the rest retrieved from reference TRBV7-7 and TRBJ2-1, is GAGVSQSPRYKVTKRGQDVTLRCDPISSHATLYWYQQALGQGPEFLTYFNYEAQPDKSGLPSDRFSAERPEGSISTLTIQRTEQRDSAMYRCASSLELASHNEQFFGPGTRLTVL.

This chain links TRBV5-6 with TRBJ2-7, with TRBD1 matching 7 bases. V was clipped by 4 bases and J by 4 bases; unmatched bases: 5. Germline loops: CDR1 SGHDT, CDR2 YYEEEE. The CDR3 contains 13 residues. CDR3 nucleotide sequence: TGTGCCAGCAGCCTCCGGGACAGATACGAGCAGTACTTC. Encoded protein: CASSLRDRYEQYF.

The V gene is TRBV6-5, the J gene TRBJ2-5, with 14 nucleotides matching TRBD2. This CDR3 comprises 14 residues. Germline lookup yields CDR1 MNHEY and CDR2 SVGAGI. J lost 4 bases, V lost 8 bases, and 3 bases had no gene match. The CDR3: CASGGLAGAETQYF. In DNA, the CDR3 is TGTGCCAGCGGGGGACTAGCGGGGGCAGAGACCCAGTACTTC.

The chain is built from TRBV18 and TRBJ2-5, with D perhaps matching TRBD1 (5 bases). V was clipped by 2 bases and J by 2 bases, with 9 bases between them. This CDR3 has 14 residues. Germline V gene data show CDR1 as KGHSH and CDR2 as LQKENI. The CDR3 sequence: CASSPVTVQETQYF. The DNA of the CDR3 is TGTGCCAGCTCACCAGTGACAGTACAAGAGACCCAGTACTTC.

The chain is built from TRBV5-1 and TRBJ2-7; D gene unclear. Germline CDR1 SGHRS, CDR2 YFSETQ. CDR3 length equals 12 residues. V gave up 3 bases and J gave up 3 bases, with 7 bases separating them. The CDR3 is CASSSGGYEQYF. The CDR3 coding sequence is TGCGCCAGCAGCTCTGGCGGCTACGAGCAGTACTTC.

The V gene is TRBV7-9, the J gene TRBJ2-3; TRBD1 might be the D (6 bases). V dropped 1 base and J dropped 2 bases, with 13 bases sitting between them. The CDR3 has 16 residues. The germline CDR1 and CDR2 sequences are SEHNR and FQNEAQ (reference sequence). For the CDR3, the DNA is TGTGCCAGCAGCTTAGGCCTCCAGGGGAACACAGATACGCAGTATTTT. Translating it yields CASSLGLQGNTDTQYF. Filled out from reference TRBV7-9 and TRBJ2-3, the complete variable domain reads DTGVSQNPRHKITKRGQNVTFRCDPISEHNRLYWYRQTLGQGPEFLTYFQNEAQLEKSRLLSDRFSAERPKGSFSTLEIQRTEQGDSAMYLCASSLGLQGNTDTQYFGPGTRLTVL.

A few counts support this clone. The J gene is TRBJ2-3, the V gene TRBV13; TRBD2 matches at 7 bases. CDR1 PRHDT and CDR2 FYEKMQ come from the germline V gene (reference sequence). V trimming: 4 bases; J trimming: 0 bases; junction bases outside the gene matches: 7. This CDR3 has 16 residues. This chain's CDR3 is CASSYRRLASTDTQYF. The CDR3 coding sequence is TGTGCCAGCAGCTACCGAAGACTAGCAAGCACAGATACGCAGTATTTT. The full variable domain, rest sourced from reference TRBV13 and TRBJ2-3, is AAGVIQSPRHLIKEKRETATLKCYPIPRHDTVYWYQQGPGQDPQFLISFYEKMQSDKGSIPDRFSAQQFSDYHSELNMSSLELGDSALYFCASSYRRLASTDTQYFGPGTRLTVL.

The V and J genes are TRBV18 and TRBJ1-3, with a possible D match to TRBD1 (6 bases). The germline gives CDR1 KGHSH, CDR2 LQKENI. The germline V and J ends were trimmed by 3 bases and 0 bases, with 9 bases remaining between them. The CDR3 consists of 15 residues. The CDR3 spells CASSPRDTSGNTIYF. CDR3 coding DNA: TGTGCCAGCTCACCCCGGGACACCTCTGGAAACACCATATATTTT. The full variable domain, completed using reference TRBV18 and TRBJ1-3, is NAGVMQNPRHLVRRRGQEARLRCSPMKGHSHVYWYRQLPEEGLKFMVYLQKENIIDESGMPKERFSAEFPKEGPSILRIQQVVRGDSAAYFCASSPRDTSGNTIYFGEGSWLTVV.

The rearrangement links TRBV7-9 to TRBJ1-6, with no clear D. The V gene lost 6 bases and the J gene lost 0 bases, with 15 bases spanning the gap. Germline CDR1 is SEHNR and CDR2 is FQNEAQ (reference sequence). The CDR3 sequence is 17 residues long. The CDR3 coding sequence is TGTGCCAGCAGGCTGACTGCGCAGAGCTCCTATAATTCACCCCTCCACTTT. Amino acids: CASRLTAQSSYNSPLHF.

The chain joins TRBV12-3 or TRBV12-4 to TRBJ1-2; the match to TRBD1 covers 7 bases. Trimming cost V 1 base and J 8 bases; bases outside gene matches: 4. This CDR3 has 13 residues. The CDR3 here is CASSLGTGSGYTF. The CDR3 bases are TGTGCCAGCAGTTTAGGGACAGGTAGCGGCTACACCTTC.

The chain combines TRBV19 with TRBJ2-1, with 9 bases identical to TRBD1. The CDR3 runs to 15 residues. Germline V gene data show CDR1 as LNHDA and CDR2 as SQIVND (reference sequence). The V segment lost 3 bases and the J segment 3 bases; nucleotides outside the gene matches: 3. The CDR3 is CASSMGTGRYNEQFF. DNA for the CDR3: TGTGCCAGTAGTATGGGGACAGGGCGCTACAATGAGCAGTTCTTC.

The chain carries TRBV28 and TRBJ1-2; D not certain. Between the trimmed V and J ends, which lost 5 bases and 1 base, there was a span of 14 bases. Germline values: CDR1 MDHEN, CDR2 SYDVKM. This CDR3 contains 15 residues. CDR3 sequence reads: CASSPLSPGNYGYTF. CDR3 nucleotides: TGTGCCAGCAGTCCGCTCTCGCCGGGTAACTATGGCTACACCTTC.

This chain joins TRBV7-9 and TRBJ2-2; tentatively, D is TRBD1 (5 bases). The germline CDR1 and CDR2 sequences are SEHNR and FQNEAQ (reference sequence). The CDR3 spans 14 residues. Trimming took off 3 bases at V and 3 bases at J, with 8 bases between the two ends. As DNA, the CDR3 is TGTGCCAGCAGCTTCCCAGGGCACACCGGGGAGCTGTTTTTT. Translation: CASSFPGHTGELFF. The variable domain in full, with the rest retrieved from reference TRBV7-9 and TRBJ2-2, is DTGVSQNPRHKITKRGQNVTFRCDPISEHNRLYWYRQTLGQGPEFLTYFQNEAQLEKSRLLSDRFSAERPKGSFSTLEIQRTEQGDSAMYLCASSFPGHTGELFFGEGSRLTVL.